The 3 T cell receptor beta chains below come from one sample, sequenced in a study of cytomegalovirus exposure and HLA in healthy donors (dated by TCRdb to about 2017). Receptor amplification or capture employed the immunoSEQ multiplex PCR assay. For the multiplex PCR, a mixture combining 60 forward primers for TCR Vbeta segments and 13 reverse primers for TCR Jbeta segments was used. TCRdb holds this immuneACCESS table with in-frame rearrangements only. Some clones are missing; in checked studies, unresolved V genes explain under half, and the rest has no known cause. Here the sample has approximately 130,000 clones; about 78% occur a single time. The top ten clones comprise around 1.2% of the sample. Sequences were obtained from PBMCs. The receptors come from a man aged 45-65 years in good health and CMV-seronegative.

The chain recombines TRBV4-1 with TRBJ1-4; D not certain. This CDR3 region has 14 residues. Germline V CDR1 and CDR2: MGHRA, YSYEKL. Trimming cost V 4 bases and J 3 bases, with 9 bases left between them. The CDR3 spells CASSPFLSNEKLFF. The CDR3 DNA follows: TGCGCCAGCAGCCCATTTCTATCTAATGAAAAACTGTTTTTT.

The V and J genes are TRBV4-1 and TRBJ2-3, with unresolved D. CDR1 is MGHRA and CDR2 is YSYEKL in the germline V gene. V lost 0 bases and J 0 bases, leaving 19 bases between the germline ends. The CDR3 totals 19 residues. The CDR3, as DNA: TGCGCCAGCAGCCAAGATCTAAGCCTCGGGTTGACTAGCACAGATACGCAGTATTTT. Protein: CASSQDLSLGLTSTDTQYF.

The chain combines TRBV29-1 with TRBJ2-1; a weak D match, TRBD1 (5 bases). The V gene lost 6 bases and the J gene lost 6 bases, with 9 bases spanning the gap. Looked up from germline, CDR1 is SQVTM and CDR2 is ANQGSEA. The CDR3 is 11 amino acids. The CDR3 DNA follows: TGCAGCGTGGGGCCGAGCAATGAGCAGTTCTTC. Translating it yields CSVGPSNEQFF.